Sequencing of this TCR beta chain was carried out in a study of early T cells in non-severe SARS-CoV-2 infection. Study overall: The authors sequenced bulk RNA from unsorted whole blood, leaving chains unpaired.

In this sample, this clonotype turned up many times. Its antigen is not known. V shed 9 bases, J shed 7 bases, and the junction held 13 bases outside the gene matches. The CDR3 is 16 residues long. Germline V gives CDR1 KGHDR, CDR2 SFDVKD. Separate cDNA molecules each had unique molecular identifiers attached to them. TCRdb itself ran the 5' RACE reads through MiXCR, one entry per CDR3 protein. The sample consists of nearly 110,000 distinct CDR3 sequences, around 10% of them appearing once. Overall study findings and caveats: A preference for anti-spike CD8 responses marked VDJdb matching, which missed private and CD4 specificities.

The sequence came from an adult who was a healthcare worker with PCR-confirmed SARS-CoV-2 infection or an uninfected control (not recorded which). The V call is TRBV24-1, the J call TRBJ2-2; the match to TRBD1 covers 10 bases. Input material: whole blood. CDR3 in amino acids: CATPDRGLVTDGELFF. The CDR3 DNA reads TGTGCCACCCCAGACAGGGGGCTAGTTACGGACGGGGAGCTGTTTTTT.